Below, 3 T cell receptor beta chains from the same sample are listed, as sequenced in a study of blood T cell repertoires in COVID-19 (dated by TCRdb to 2020 to 2022). The method behind the library was the immunoSEQ multiplex PCR assay. Entries here come from immuneACCESS through TCRdb and include only in-frame sequences with V and J called. Some clones fail to appear in such tables; in the studies checked, an unresolved V gene covers under half of the shortfall, and the cause of the remainder is unknown. This sample lists roughly 250,000 clones; around 84% were detected once. The top ten constitute about 1.6% of the sample. Sequencing was performed on peripheral blood. Every receptor here comes from a woman in her thirties or forties who had recovered from COVID-19.

The chain carries TRBV24-1 and TRBJ2-3, with D perhaps TRBD1 (6 bases). CDR1 KGHDR and CDR2 SFDVKD come from the germline V gene. The V end lost 7 bases, the J end lost 0 bases, and 13 bases lay between the germline ends. This CDR3 contains 15 residues. CDR3 in DNA: TGTGCCACCAGGGGGGACACTGCTAGCACAGATACGCAGTATTTT. Translation gives CATRGDTASTDTQYF.

V usage is TRBV19 and J usage is TRBJ1-1, with 7 bases identical to TRBD1. Per germline, CDR1 LNHDA and CDR2 SQIVND (reference sequence). The junction had 7 bases not matched to a gene; V was cut back by 11 bases and J by 4 bases. This CDR3 is built from 12 residues. CDR3 in amino acids: CAGSYRGTEAFF. CDR3 DNA sequence: TGTGCCGGATCATACAGGGGCACTGAAGCTTTCTTT.

The gene calls are TRBV5-6 and TRBJ2-2, with TRBD2 as a possible D gene (7 bases). The V end lost 1 base, the J end lost 6 bases, and 13 bases lay between the germline ends. The CDR3 extends over 15 amino acids. CDR1 and CDR2 from the germline V gene are SGHDT and YYEEEE. The DNA of the CDR3 is TGTGCCAGCAGCTTGCGGGGGGCTCACCCCGGGGAGCTGTTTTTT. The encoded protein is CASSLRGAHPGELFF.